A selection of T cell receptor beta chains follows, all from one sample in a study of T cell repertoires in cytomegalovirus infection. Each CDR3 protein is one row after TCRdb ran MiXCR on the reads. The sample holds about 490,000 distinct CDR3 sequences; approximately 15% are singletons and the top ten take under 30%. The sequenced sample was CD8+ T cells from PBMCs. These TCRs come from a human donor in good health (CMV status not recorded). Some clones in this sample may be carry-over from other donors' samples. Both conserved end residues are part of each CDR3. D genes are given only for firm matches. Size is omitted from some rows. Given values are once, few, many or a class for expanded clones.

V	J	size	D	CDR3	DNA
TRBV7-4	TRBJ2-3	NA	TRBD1	CASSLVRGTSDTQYF	TGTGCCAGCAGCTTAGTCAGGGGGACCTCAGATACGCAGTATTTT
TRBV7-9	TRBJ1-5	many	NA	CASSLSSVLGNQPQHF	TGTGCCAGCAGCTTAAGTTCTGTTCTTGGGAATCAGCCCCAGCATTTT
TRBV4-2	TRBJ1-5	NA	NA	CASSQEAQGNQPQHF	TGTGCCAGCAGCCAAGAAGCCCAGGGGAATCAGCCCCAGCATTTT
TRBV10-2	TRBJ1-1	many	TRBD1	CASSDGQGVNTEAFF	TGCGCCAGCAGTGACGGACAGGGAGTGAACACTGAAGCTTTCTTT
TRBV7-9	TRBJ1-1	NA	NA	CASSTQGDTEAFF	TGTGCCAGCAGCACGCAGGGTGACACTGAAGCTTTCTTT
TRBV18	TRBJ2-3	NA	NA	CASSSSEATDTQYF	TGTGCCAGCTCGTCTAGCGAAGCCACAGATACGCAGTATTTT
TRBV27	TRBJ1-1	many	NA	CASSLQGTTEAFF	TGTGCCAGCAGTTTGCAGGGGACCACTGAAGCTTTCTTT
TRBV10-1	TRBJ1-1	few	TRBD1	CASSENRGYVDTEAFF	TGCGCCAGCAGTGAAAACAGGGGTTACGTGGACACTGAAGCTTTCTTT
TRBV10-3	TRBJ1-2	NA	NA	CAISEIYGYTF	TGTGCCATCAGTGAAATCTATGGCTACACCTTC
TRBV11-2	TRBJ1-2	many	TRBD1	CASSFGTGADYGYTF	TGTGCCAGCAGCTTCGGGACAGGGGCGGACTATGGCTACACCTTC
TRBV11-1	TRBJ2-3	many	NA	CASSLKRLSTDTQYF	TGTGCCAGCAGCTTAAAACGCCTCAGCACAGATACGCAGTATTTT
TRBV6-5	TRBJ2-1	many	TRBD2	CASSYGASGIVNEQFF	TGTGCCAGCAGTTACGGGGCTAGCGGGATAGTTAATGAGCAGTTCTTC
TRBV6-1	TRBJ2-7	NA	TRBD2	CASSYRGGFAYEQYF	TGTGCCAGCAGTTACCGGGGGGGTTTCGCCTACGAGCAGTACTTC
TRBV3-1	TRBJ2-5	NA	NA	CASSPEQTETQYF	TGTGCCAGCAGCCCCGAGCAGACGGAGACCCAGTACTTC
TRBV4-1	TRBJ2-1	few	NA	CASSRVGEPEQFF	TGCGCCAGCAGCCGCGTTGGGGAGCCTGAGCAGTTCTTC
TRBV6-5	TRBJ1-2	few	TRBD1	CASSYAGTGDGYTF	TGTGCCAGCAGTTACGCCGGGACAGGGGATGGCTACACCTTC
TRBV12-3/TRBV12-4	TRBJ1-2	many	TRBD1	CASSPDRVGFYGYTF	TGTGCCAGCAGCCCAGACAGGGTTGGATTCTATGGCTACACCTTC
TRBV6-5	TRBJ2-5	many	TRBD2	CASTSLAGGEETQYF	TGTGCCAGCACCTCCCTAGCGGGAGGAGAAGAGACCCAGTACTTC
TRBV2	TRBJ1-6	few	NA	CASSESTSGVEESPLHF	TGTGCCAGCAGTGAATCGACTTCAGGGGTAGAAGAATCACCCCTCCACTTT
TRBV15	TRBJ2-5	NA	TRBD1	CATSRDRTGRFQETQYF	TGTGCCACCAGCAGAGATCGGACAGGTCGCTTCCAAGAGACCCAGTACTTC